This paragraph covers one T cell receptor (beta chain) sequence. The protocol was immunoSEQ multiplex PCR, while the TCRdb copy is restricted to in-frame clones and leaves out a portion. The data contain 95,000 to 150,000 clones, roughly 90% of them singletons. The data originate from a study of T cell responses to AZD1222 COVID-19 vaccine. The CDR3 is 14 amino acids. Germline CDR1 is SGHNT and CDR2 is YYREEE (reference sequence). V was clipped by 4 bases and J by 2 bases, with 12 bases between them. This clonotype was sampled from an adult in good health. The chain links TRBV5-4 to TRBJ1-1; the D is unclear. The sequencing here drew on peripheral blood, taken on day 0 of AZD1222 vaccination. The CDR3 bases are TGTGCCAGCAGCCCGGACTCTTTTAACACTGAAGCTTTCTTT. Protein: CASSPDSFNTEAFF.